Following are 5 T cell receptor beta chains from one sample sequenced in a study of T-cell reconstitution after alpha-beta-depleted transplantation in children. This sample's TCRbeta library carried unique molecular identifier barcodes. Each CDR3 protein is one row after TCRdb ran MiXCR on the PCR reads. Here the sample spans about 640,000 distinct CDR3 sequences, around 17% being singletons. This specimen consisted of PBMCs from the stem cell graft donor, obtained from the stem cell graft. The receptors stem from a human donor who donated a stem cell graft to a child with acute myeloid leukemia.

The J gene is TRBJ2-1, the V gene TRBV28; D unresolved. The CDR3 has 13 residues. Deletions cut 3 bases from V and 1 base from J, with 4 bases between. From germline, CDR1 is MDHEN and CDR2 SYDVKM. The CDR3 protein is CASSFQSYNEQFF. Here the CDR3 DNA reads TGTGCCAGCAGTTTCCAGTCCTACAATGAGCAGTTCTTC.

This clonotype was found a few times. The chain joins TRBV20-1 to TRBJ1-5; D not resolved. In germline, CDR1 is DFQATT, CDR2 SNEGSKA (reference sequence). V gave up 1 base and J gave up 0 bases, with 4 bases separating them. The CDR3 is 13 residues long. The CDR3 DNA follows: TGCAGTGCTAGAGCGGCTAGCAATCAGCCCCAGCATTTT. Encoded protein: CSARAASNQPQHF.

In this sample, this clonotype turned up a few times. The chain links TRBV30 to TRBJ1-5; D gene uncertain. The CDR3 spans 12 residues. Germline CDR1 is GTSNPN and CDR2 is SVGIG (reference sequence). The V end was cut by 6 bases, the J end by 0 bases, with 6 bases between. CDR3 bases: TGTGCCTGCGCGAATAGCAATCAGCCCCAGCATTTT. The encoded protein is CACANSNQPQHF.

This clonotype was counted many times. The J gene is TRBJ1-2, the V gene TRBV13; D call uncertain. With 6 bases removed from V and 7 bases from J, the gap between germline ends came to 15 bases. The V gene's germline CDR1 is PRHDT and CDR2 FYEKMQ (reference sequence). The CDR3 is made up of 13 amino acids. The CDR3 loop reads CASSPSPPGGYTF. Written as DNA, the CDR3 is TGTGCCAGCAGTCCCTCCCCACCCGGTGGCTACACCTTC.

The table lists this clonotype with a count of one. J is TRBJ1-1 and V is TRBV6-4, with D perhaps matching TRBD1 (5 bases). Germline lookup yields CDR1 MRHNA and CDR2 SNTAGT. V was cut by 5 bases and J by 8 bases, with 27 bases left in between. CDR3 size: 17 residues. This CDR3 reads CASSPSGRKGAHEEAFF. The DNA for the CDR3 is TGTGCCAGCAGTCCTTCAGGGAGGAAGGGCGCCCATGAGGAAGCTTTCTTT.